The clone carrying this T cell receptor (beta chain) turned up a few times. No antigen is known for it. This entry comes from a study of response to subunit inactivated influenza vaccine. General observations from the study: A suggestion made by the authors is that each seasonal influenza vaccination recruits few new T cells.

MiXCR, applied by TCRdb to the RT-PCR reads, yields one record per CDR3 protein. The repertoire has 500,000 or so distinct CDR3 sequences, roughly 9.8% of them found once; the top ten carry 12%. Germline loops: CDR1 ENHRY, CDR2 SYGVKD. This CDR3 has 18 residues. The V gene lost 3 bases and the J gene lost 0 bases, with 18 bases spanning the gap. The sequence came from a man between 50 and 59 years old who received an inactivated influenza vaccine. The J gene is TRBJ2-1, the V gene TRBV10-3, with D unresolved. The specimen comprised PBMCs from blood, sampled 45 days after vaccination. The CDR3 nucleotides are TGTGCCATCAGTGAATTTGGGCGAACTTCGAGCTCCTACAATGAGCAGTTCTTC. Amino acids: CAISEFGRTSSSYNEQFF.